The following is a T cell receptor beta chain sequence with its context. The junction does not match germline at one end; this may be a read error. The data derive from a study of shared clonotypes between healthy human individuals. PBMC DNA, left unsorted, was sequenced on ten immunoSEQ deep assay plates. Here immunoSEQ multiplex PCR was the method, and the copy in TCRdb shows in-frame clones only, minus some. The profile shows about 500,000 clones, over 60% of them singletons. This clonotype originated in a woman aged 40 to 49 in good health. Some clones in this sample may be carry-over from other donors' samples. Specimen: PBMCs.

The CDR3 region has the DNA TGTGCCAGCAGCGCGAGATTAGTAAAGGGGGAGTTACATTTT. Protein product: CASSARLVKGELHF. The V call is TRBV7-4, the J call TRBJ1-3, with D tentatively TRBD1 (6 bases). Germline V gene data show CDR1 as SGHVT and CDR2 as SQSDAQ. This CDR3 has 14 amino acids.